This record concerns one T cell receptor beta chain sequence. The entry originates in a study of blood T cell repertoires in COVID-19. On the study more broadly: Acute-phase and convalescent COVID-19 samples originated in the United States, Italy and Spain. PBMCs, B-cell-depleted T cells, or T cells provided the cDNA or gDNA that made up the material.

Authors' data handling: For nucleated cells, counts were estimated from reference gene primer amplification. TCRdb's table, derived via immunoSEQ multiplex PCR, lists solely in-frame clones and lacks some. V and J calls and clone size are those listed in that table; D and trimming were worked out from the DNA. The sample carries roughly 120,000 clones, 87% recorded once. CDR1 and CDR2 (germline): SGHRS, YFSETQ. Trimming removed 4 bases from V and 5 bases from J, with 13 bases in between. This CDR3 comprises 15 residues. The source material was peripheral blood. The chain couples TRBV5-1 to TRBJ1-6; D might be TRBD1 (6 bases). The origin of this receptor is a human donor in a cohort sampled during active COVID-19. The CDR3 nucleotides are TGCGCCAGCAGCCCGGGGACACGGAATAATTCACCCCTCCACTTT. Residues: CASSPGTRNNSPLHF.